This TCR beta chain stems from a study of T cells after yellow fever vaccination. Study-wide background: Low-cell-number fractions underwent preparation using SMART-Seq v4 Ultra Low Input. Study conclusions and caveats: The CD4 compartment and the CD8 compartment contained a small share of clonotypes in common. Once the booster was given, most primary-vaccination clones reappeared, at just over 95% for CD4 and around 90% for CD8.

The CDR3 totals 14 residues. Germline lookup yields CDR1 SGHAT and CDR2 FQNNGV. Germline trimming cut 6 bases from V and 4 bases from J; bases unmatched to any gene: 8. As TCR cDNA was made by 5'RACE template switching, a universal primer site and UMIs were added. TCRdb reanalysed the 5' RACE reads using MiXCR and keeps one entry per CDR3 protein. The sample carries 500,000 to 650,000 distinct CDR3 sequences, 9% to 15% recorded once. Details on this clonotype: Its antigen is not identified.

The V gene is TRBV11-2, the J gene TRBJ2-5, with 7 nucleotides matching TRBD1. The sequence was obtained from a man under 40 who received the YFV17D yellow fever vaccine. Sample: PBMCs, taken on the day of the yellow fever booster vaccination. Written as DNA, the CDR3 is TGTGCCAGCAGGGGGCGACAGGGACGAGAGACCCAGTACTTC. The encoded protein is CASRGRQGRETQYF.